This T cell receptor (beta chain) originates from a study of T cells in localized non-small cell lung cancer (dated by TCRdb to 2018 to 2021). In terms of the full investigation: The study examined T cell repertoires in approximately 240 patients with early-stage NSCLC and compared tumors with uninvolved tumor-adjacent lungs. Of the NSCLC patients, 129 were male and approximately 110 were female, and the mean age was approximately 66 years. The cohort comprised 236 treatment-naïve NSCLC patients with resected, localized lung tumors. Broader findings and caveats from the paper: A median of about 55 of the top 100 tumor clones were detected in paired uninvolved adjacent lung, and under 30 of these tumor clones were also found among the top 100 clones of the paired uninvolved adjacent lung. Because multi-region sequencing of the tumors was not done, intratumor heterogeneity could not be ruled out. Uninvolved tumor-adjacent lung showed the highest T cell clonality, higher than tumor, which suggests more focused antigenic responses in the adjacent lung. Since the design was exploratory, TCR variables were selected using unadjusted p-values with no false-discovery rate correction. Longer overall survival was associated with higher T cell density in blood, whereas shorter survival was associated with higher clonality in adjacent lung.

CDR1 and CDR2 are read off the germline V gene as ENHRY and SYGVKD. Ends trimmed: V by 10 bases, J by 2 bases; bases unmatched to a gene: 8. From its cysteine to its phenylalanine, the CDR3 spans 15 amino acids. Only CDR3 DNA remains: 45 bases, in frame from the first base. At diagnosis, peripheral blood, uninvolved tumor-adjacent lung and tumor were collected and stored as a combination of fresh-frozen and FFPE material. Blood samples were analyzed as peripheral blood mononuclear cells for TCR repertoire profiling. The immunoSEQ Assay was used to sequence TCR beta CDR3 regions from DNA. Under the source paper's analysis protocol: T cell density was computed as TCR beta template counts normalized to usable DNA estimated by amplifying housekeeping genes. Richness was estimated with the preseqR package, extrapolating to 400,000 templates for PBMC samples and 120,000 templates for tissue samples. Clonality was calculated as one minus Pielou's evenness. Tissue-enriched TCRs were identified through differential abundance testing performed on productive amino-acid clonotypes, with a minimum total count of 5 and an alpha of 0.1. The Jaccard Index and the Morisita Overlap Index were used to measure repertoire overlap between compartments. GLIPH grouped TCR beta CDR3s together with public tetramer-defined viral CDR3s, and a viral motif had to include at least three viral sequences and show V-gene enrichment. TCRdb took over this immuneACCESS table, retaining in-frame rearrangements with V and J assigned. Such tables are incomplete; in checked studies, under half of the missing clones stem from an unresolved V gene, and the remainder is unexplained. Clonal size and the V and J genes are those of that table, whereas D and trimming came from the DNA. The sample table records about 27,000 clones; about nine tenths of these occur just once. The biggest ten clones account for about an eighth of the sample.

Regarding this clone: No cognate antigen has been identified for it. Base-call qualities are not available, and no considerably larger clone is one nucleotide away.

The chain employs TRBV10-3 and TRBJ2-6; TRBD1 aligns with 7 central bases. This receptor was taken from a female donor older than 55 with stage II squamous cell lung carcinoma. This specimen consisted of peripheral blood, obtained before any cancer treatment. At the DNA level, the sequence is TGTGCCACACACAGGGGTCTAACTGGGGCCAACGTCCTGACTTTC. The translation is CATHRGLTGANVLTF.